The following is a T cell receptor (beta chain) sequence with its context. The CDR3 length is 17 residues. The trim removed 3 bases at V and 6 bases at J, leaving 16 bases unmatched. The germline gives CDR1 WSHSY, CDR2 SAAADI. The data are from a study of PD-L1 blockade in urothelial cancer. As for the study in general: The patients had undergone anywhere from 0 to 3 prior chemotherapy regimens. Each blood sample yielded a median of about 150,000 T cells.

Some clones are missing from TCRdb's copy, which holds only in-frame ones; the method was immunoSEQ multiplex PCR. The sample contains 70,000 or so clones, roughly 88% of which appear only once. Noted time point: pretreatment peripheral blood. V is TRBV10-2 and J is TRBJ2-7, with 8 bases matching TRBD1. The specimen comprised PBMCs, sampled around atezolizumab (anti-PD-L1) treatment. The source of this sequence is a man between 65 and 79 years old with urothelial cancer. The DNA for the CDR3 is TGCGCCAGCAGTGAACACGGGACAGGTAACCCCTCGGCCGAGCAGTACTTC. This sequence encodes CASSEHGTGNPSAEQYF.